This T cell receptor (beta chain) was sequenced during a study of shared clonotypes between healthy human individuals (TCRdb year 2020). For the wider study: Three men and a couple of women, aged 18 to 49 years, made up the cohort. Between about 0.8 and 8.9 billion PBMCs per donor were obtained by leukapheresis. Different laboratories and diverse techniques were used to prepare libraries and sequence TCR repertoires, to increase sequencing depth and limit assay-specific biases. To estimate repertoire size and how much clonotypes are shared between individuals, the study performed deep sequencing of blood TCR repertoires from a handful of healthy adults. The investigation overall reported the following: Sampling was restricted to blood, and TCR repertoires in tissue are likely to differ from TCR repertoires in blood. Pairwise subsampling led to the expectation that sequencing depth would affect the degree of clonotype sharing among donors. The genetic and exposure-history diversity represented was limited by the small number of donors.

Via the germline V gene, CDR1 is SGHDN and CDR2 FVKESK. The CDR3 measures 15 amino acids from cysteine to phenylalanine. Only CDR3 DNA remains: 45 bases, in frame from the first base. The junction shows trimming of 4 bases on V and 6 bases on J, and the gene matches do not reach 4 bases of it. About this clone itself: No cognate antigen has been identified for it. No quality values exist for individual bases; no much larger clone is one base distant.

The donors were healthy, HIV-negative adults with no recently reported acute infections or vaccinations. Every donor was a Caucasian adult residing in Nashville, Tennessee, USA. For unsorted samples, some 90 million PBMCs were counted, and genomic DNA was extracted using the QIAamp DNA Blood Mini kit. Blood was obtained by leukapheresis, after which PBMCs were separated by Ficoll-Histopaque density gradient centrifugation and cryopreserved in liquid nitrogen vapor phase. Using the deep immunoSEQ assay, multiplex PCR amplified TCR CDR3 regions from genomic DNA. Extracted genomic DNA from each cell subset was distributed evenly across all wells of several immunoSEQ 96-well plates, and each plate was treated as a replicate. For unsorted PBMC, approximately 290 ng genomic DNA, equal to roughly 33,000 T cell genomes, was loaded into each replicate PCR. Unsorted PBMC genomic DNA was sequenced across ten immunoSEQ deep assay plates. Purified libraries were measured with a Qubit 3.0 fluorometer, size-checked on a Bioanalyzer 2100, and measured again with the KAPA Library Quantification kit. Each immunoSEQ 96-well plate was sequenced on its own single-read 150-cycle Illumina NextSeq 550 flow cell. The study's own analysis went as follows. Because the immunoSEQ output held only junctional sequences and lacked quality scores, the filtering could not match the filtering applied to full-length reads. Sequences were annotated with PyIR, a Python wrapper for IgBLAST v1.9, and V/J genes and CDR3 were assigned using IMGT germline references. Any read was removed if the V/J assignment was weak (E-value above 1e-6), the CDR3 was missing, or the read contained stop codons, out-of-frame junctions, or ambiguous translated residues. V3J clonotypes were defined as sequences sharing the same inferred V gene, J gene, and CDR3 amino acid sequence. Percentage overlap between repertoires was calculated by dividing the number of shared unique clonotypes by the size of the smaller repertoire. Three approaches were used to assess repertoire richness: RTK rarefaction, the Chao1 estimator, and Recon v2.1 estimates of unobserved clonotypes. Not all clones reach the TCRdb copy of this immuneACCESS table, which keeps in-frame sequences only. Checked studies attribute under half of the gap to unresolved V genes and leave the rest unexplained. V, J and clone size derive from that table, while D and trimming were established from the DNA sequence. The sample profile shows about 490,000 clones; roughly 80% of them were found once. The ten largest account for more than 10% of the sample.

Sequencing was done on a sample of PBMCs. The V gene is TRBV14 and the J gene is TRBJ1-4, and TRBD1 matches 11 of the central bases. This TCR was recovered from a woman in her thirties or forties in good health. Some clones in this sample may be carry-over from other donors' samples. CDR3 sequence: CASSLGQGAHEKLFF. The bases read TGTGCCAGCAGCCTCGGACAGGGGGCGCATGAAAAACTGTTTTTT. With all but the CDR3 taken from the reference TRBV14 and TRBJ1-4 genes, the full variable domain is: EAGVTQFPSHSVIEKGQTVTLRCDPISGHDNLYWYRRVMGKEIKFLLHFVKESKQDESGMPNNRFLAERTGGTYSTLKVQPAELEDSGVYFCASSLGQGAHEKLFFGSGTQLSVL.